Below, 31 T cell receptor beta chains from the same sample are listed, as sequenced in a study of vaccination and CD4 T cells after COVID-19. The treatment denotes: roughly ten-day PBMC culture with coronavirus spike peptide pools or control peptides (ViraFEST assay). Which antigens these TCRs recognize remains unknown. With the Oncomine TCR Beta short-read assay, DNA from cultured CD4+ T cells was sequenced. A single record per CDR3 protein comes from TCRdb applying MiXCR to the PCR reads. The sample contains 15,000 or so distinct CDR3 sequences, 25% to 35% of which appear only once. The sample comprised cultured CD4+ T cells from blood. The receptors were sampled from a human donor with COVID-19.

This rearrangement joins TRBV20-1 to TRBJ2-2, with 8 bases lining up with TRBD1. CDR1 and CDR2 from the germline V gene are DFQATT and SNEGSKA (reference sequence). The CDR3 has 14 amino acids. The trim removed 6 bases at V and 6 bases at J, leaving 9 bases unmatched. The CDR3 coding sequence is TGCAGTGCCCAGGCAGGGGGCAAAGCCGGGGAGCTGTTTTTT. This translates into CSAQAGGKAGELFF.

The table lists this clonotype with a few counts. The rearrangement joins TRBV14 to TRBJ2-2; no firm D call. Per the germline V gene, CDR1 is SGHDN and CDR2 is FVKESK. The CDR3 is 12 amino acids. Trimming cost V 4 bases and J 3 bases, with 3 bases left between them. The DNA for the CDR3 is TGTGCCAGCAGCCCATACACCGGGGAGCTGTTTTTT. This codes for CASSPYTGELFF.

This clonotype has a handful of counts. The chain uses TRBV20-1 and TRBJ2-1; the match to TRBD2 covers 11 bases. CDR3 length: 16 residues. V was pared by 1 base and J by 3 bases, with 5 bases of the junction left unmatched. CDR1 is DFQATT and CDR2 is SNEGSKA in the germline V gene (reference sequence). The chain's CDR3 is CSARGLAGLHYNEQFF. The DNA for the CDR3 is TGCAGTGCTAGAGGACTAGCGGGGTTACACTACAATGAGCAGTTCTTC.

About this clonotype itself: One end of the junction varies from germline; a read error may be responsible. The chain employs TRBV19 and TRBJ1-5; 8 nucleotides line up with TRBD1. The CDR3 has 17 amino acids. Germline assignment: CDR1 LNHDA and CDR2 SQIVND (reference sequence). The CDR3 nucleotides read TGTACCAGTAGTATTAGTTCGGACAGGGCTAGCAATCAGCCCCAGCATTTT. Translated: CTSSISSDRASNQPQHF.

The chain is built from TRBV6-2 or TRBV6-3 and TRBJ1-2; 8 bases map to TRBD1. Germline V gene lookup returns CDR1 MNHEY and CDR2 SVGEGT. The V gene end was trimmed by 6 bases and the J gene end by 8 bases; junction bases not matched to a gene: 8. This CDR3 is 13 amino acids long. CDR3 sequence (DNA): TGTGCCAGCAGCCAAAGGACAGGGAACGGCTACACCTTC. Its translation: CASSQRTGNGYTF.

The genes are TRBV6-1 and TRBJ2-5; D is possibly TRBD2 (6 bases). V lost 6 bases to trimming and J lost 3 bases, with 11 bases between them. CDR3 length: 13 amino acids. The V gene's germline CDR1 is MNHNS and CDR2 SASEGT. CDR3 DNA sequence: TGTGCCAGCAGCGGAGGGTTAAAAGAGACCCAGTACTTC. It translates to CASSGGLKETQYF.

The J gene is TRBJ1-5, the V gene TRBV24-1; unclear D gene. The CDR3 has 14 residues. V lost 3 bases and J lost 7, with 12 bases in between. CDR1 is KGHDR and CDR2 is SFDVKD in the germline V gene. CDR3 nucleotide sequence: TGTGCCACCAGTGATGGGCCGCGCCGGCAGCCCCAGCATTTT. Amino acid sequence: CATSDGPRRQPQHF.

In this sample, this clonotype turned up a few times. The chain employs TRBV7-2 and TRBJ1-2; D ambiguous. The CDR3 sequence is 13 residues long. Germline CDR1 and CDR2: SGHTA and FQGNSA. Trimming took off 5 bases at V and 4 bases at J, with 11 bases between the two ends. The CDR3: CASSARGPYGYTF. Written as DNA, the CDR3 is TGTGCCAGCAGCGCGCGAGGGCCCTATGGCTACACCTTC.

The chain recombines TRBV2 with TRBJ2-3; TRBD2 agrees at 8 bases. Trimming cost V 4 bases and J 1 base; bases outside gene matches: 16. This CDR3 is built from 19 residues. CDR1 is SNHLY and CDR2 is FYNNEI in the germline V gene. The CDR3, as DNA: TGTGCCAGCAGTGCCCGGCAGCGGGGGACTCTTTTTGGCACAGATACGCAGTATTTT. Translated: CASSARQRGTLFGTDTQYF.

This chain uses TRBV20-1 with TRBJ2-1; 8 bases fit TRBD1. The CDR3 extends over 15 amino acids. Germline trimming cut 4 bases from V and 4 bases from J; bases unmatched to any gene: 9. Per germline, CDR1 DFQATT and CDR2 SNEGSKA (reference sequence). The CDR3 loop reads CSATETGTGYNEQFF. As DNA, the CDR3 is TGCAGTGCTACAGAGACCGGGACAGGATACAATGAGCAGTTCTTC.

In this sample, this clonotype turned up a few times. The rearrangement links TRBV27 to TRBJ1-6; D gene unclear. The CDR3 is 13 amino acids. The germline V and J ends were trimmed by 10 bases and 0 bases, with 7 bases remaining between them. CDR1 MNHEY and CDR2 SMNVEV come from the germline V gene (reference sequence). CDR3 nucleotide sequence: TGTGCCACCCGAAGCTCCTATAATTCACCCCTCCACTTT. It yields the protein CATRSSYNSPLHF.

This clonotype was seen more than once but under ten times. The chain couples TRBV6-2 or TRBV6-3 to TRBJ1-4, with a possible D match to TRBD1 (6 bases). The CDR3 consists of 14 residues. CDR1 is MNHEY, CDR2 SVGEGT, per germline. Deletions cut 5 bases from V and 2 bases from J, with 9 bases between. Here the CDR3 DNA reads TGTGCCAGCAGTCGGACAGTCACTAATGAAAAACTGTTTTTT. It codes for CASSRTVTNEKLFF.

In the case of this clonotype: Germline and junction disagree at one end, which may indicate a read error. This chain connects TRBV2 to TRBJ2-7; D might be TRBD2 (6 bases). Germline V gives CDR1 SNHLY, CDR2 FYNNEI. The CDR3 extends over 13 amino acids. The CDR3 region is CGSGGVFEYEQYF. CDR3 sequence (DNA): TGTGGCAGCGGCGGGGTGTTTGAATACGAGCAGTACTTC. Based on the CDR3 plus reference TRBV2 and TRBJ2-7, the full variable domain is EPEVTQTPSHQVTQMGQEVILRCVPISNHLYFYWYRQILGQKVEFLVSFYNNEISEKSEIFDDQFSVERPDGSNFTLKIRSTKLEDSAMYFCGSGGVFEYEQYFGPGTRLTVT.

The chain recombines TRBV24-1 with TRBJ2-1; unclear D gene. CDR3 size: 12 residues. The V and J ends lost 5 bases and 6 bases respectively, with 7 bases between them. Per germline, CDR1 KGHDR and CDR2 SFDVKD. DNA of the CDR3: TGTGCCACCAGTGCTGAGCGCAATGAGCAGTTCTTC. Residues: CATSAERNEQFF.

This clonotype was recorded only once. The chain uses TRBV28 and TRBJ2-2, with TRBD1 matching 7 bases. The CDR3 runs to 16 residues. Trimming at V came to 5 bases and at J to 4 bases, leaving 10 bases not matched to a gene. CDR1 is MDHEN and CDR2 is SYDVKM in the germline V gene. This CDR3 is CASSRLRGSGTGELFF. CDR3 nucleotide sequence: TGTGCCAGCAGTCGCCTCAGGGGGTCGGGCACCGGGGAGCTGTTTTTT.

This chain links TRBV6-1 with TRBJ1-2; D might be TRBD1 (5 bases). The germline V and J ends were trimmed by 4 bases and 4 bases, with 16 bases remaining between them. CDR3 size: 15 residues. Germline CDR1 is MNHNS and CDR2 is SASEGT. The DNA of the CDR3 is TGTGCCAGCAGTGCATACGACGGGGGGAGCTATGGCTACACCTTC. Amino acids: CASSAYDGGSYGYTF.

The chain combines TRBV19 with TRBJ1-3, with TRBD1 matching over 7 bases. The CDR3 covers 16 residues. Germline V gene data show CDR1 as LNHDA and CDR2 as SQIVND (reference sequence). The V and J ends lost 4 bases and 0 bases, in that order; junction bases with no gene match: 6. The CDR3 sequence: CASSTNRDSSGNTIYF. CDR3 in DNA: TGTGCCAGTAGTACGAACCGGGACAGCTCTGGAAACACCATATATTTT. The whole variable domain, remainder taken from reference TRBV19 and TRBJ1-3, is DGGITQSPKYLFRKEGQNVTLSCEQNLNHDAMYWYRQDPGQGLRLIYYSQIVNDFQKGDIAEGYSVSREKKESFPLTVTSAQKNPTAFYLCASSTNRDSSGNTIYFGEGSWLTVV.

This clonotype came up a few times. The chain carries TRBV9 and TRBJ1-2; no reliable D call. The CDR3 is made up of 15 amino acids. CDR1 is SGDLS and CDR2 is YYNGEE in the germline V gene. Between the trimmed V and J ends, which lost 4 bases and 1 base, there was a span of 14 bases. Written as DNA, the CDR3 is TGTGCCAGCAGCCCAGAATCGTCCAGTAACTATGGCTACACCTTC. It specifies CASSPESSSNYGYTF.

V is TRBV6-2 or TRBV6-3 and J is TRBJ2-5; D uncertain. V lost 5 bases, J lost 4 bases, and 8 bases lay in between. The CDR3 contains 12 residues. CDR1 MNHEY and CDR2 SVGEGT come from the germline V gene. In nucleotides, the CDR3 is TGTGCCAGCAGTCGTAACGGAGAGACCCAGTACTTC. Its translation is CASSRNGETQYF.

This rearrangement joins TRBV27 to TRBJ1-2, with D unresolved. The CDR3 is 13 amino acids. Trimming cost V 5 bases and J 4 bases, with 11 bases left between them. Per germline, CDR1 MNHEY and CDR2 SMNVEV (reference sequence). The CDR3, as DNA: TGTGCCAGCAGTGCTTGGACGGCCTATGGCTACACCTTC. Translated, it gives CASSAWTAYGYTF.

This rearrangement joins TRBV4-1 to TRBJ2-3; a weak D match, TRBD1 (6 bases). The CDR3 covers 14 residues. Germline CDR1 reads MGHRA; CDR2 reads YSYEKL. Trimming took 4 bases from V and 8 from J, leaving 16 bases between them. CDR3 sequence: CASSLEGGRGTQYF. The CDR3 region has the DNA TGCGCCAGCAGCCTCGAAGGCGGCAGGGGTACGCAGTATTTT.

The V call is TRBV11-2, the J call TRBJ2-3; D uncertain. Germline-derived CDR1 and CDR2 are SGHAT and FQNNGV. V was trimmed by 5 bases and J by 2 bases, leaving 8 bases between them. The CDR3 extends over 13 amino acids. CDR3 in amino acids: CASSRRDTDTQYF. CDR3 nucleotide sequence: TGTGCCAGCAGCCGTAGGGACACAGATACGCAGTATTTT.

This chain links TRBV7-2 with TRBJ2-7; D call uncertain. This CDR3 has 15 amino acids. V shed 1 base and J shed 0 bases, with 10 bases lying between them. Germline V gene sequence: CDR1 SGHTA, CDR2 FQGNSA. CDR3 sequence reads: CASSLGWGNSYEQYF. In DNA form, the CDR3 reads TGTGCCAGCAGCTTAGGCTGGGGAAACTCCTACGAGCAGTACTTC.

Notes on this clonotype: One end of the junction fails to match germline, which may point to a read error. This chain uses TRBV7-6 with TRBJ2-7; D call uncertain. CDR1 is SGHVS and CDR2 is FNYEAQ in the germline V gene. The CDR3 sequence is 13 residues long. CDR3 region: CASSFQVGDEQYF. DNA of the CDR3: TGTGCTAGCAGCTTTCAGGTAGGCGACGAGCAGTACTTC.

The chain carries TRBV12-3 or TRBV12-4 and TRBJ1-4; D remains unclear. With 4 bases removed from V and 5 bases from J, the gap between germline ends came to 5 bases. The CDR3 is 12 amino acids. The CDR3 here is CASSSRNEKLFF. CDR3 coding DNA: TGTGCCAGCAGTTCTCGGAATGAAAAACTGTTTTTT.

Concerning this clonotype: This could be a read error, since a much larger clone is one nucleotide away. The V and J genes are TRBV6-5 and TRBJ1-1; D unresolved. CDR1 is MNHEY, CDR2 SVGAGI, per germline. The CDR3 runs 12 residues. Written as DNA, the CDR3 is TGTGCCAGCAGTTACTCGAGCACTGAAGCTCTCTTT. Encoded protein: CASSYSSTEALF.

V is TRBV24-1 and J is TRBJ2-1; D remains ambiguous. V lost 3 bases to trimming and J lost 0 bases, with 11 bases between them. The CDR3 is made up of 16 amino acids. Germline V gene sequence: CDR1 KGHDR, CDR2 SFDVKD. This CDR3 is CATSDPRGSSYNEQFF. DNA for the CDR3: TGTGCCACCAGTGATCCGCGAGGAAGCTCCTACAATGAGCAGTTCTTC.

The chain joins TRBV6-2 or TRBV6-3 to TRBJ2-7, with TRBD1 matching 9 bases. This CDR3 contains 14 residues. CDR1 is MNHEY, CDR2 SVGEGT, per germline. V gave up 2 bases and J gave up 4 bases; unmatched junction bases: 3. CDR3 residues: CASSYRDREYEQYF. The CDR3 coding sequence is TGTGCCAGCAGTTACAGGGACAGGGAATACGAGCAGTACTTC.

The chain has TRBV20-1 and TRBJ2-2, with TRBD1 identical over 9 bases. This CDR3 has 15 residues. J gave up 3 bases and V 6 bases, and 8 bases lay outside the gene matches. Per the germline V gene, CDR1 is DFQATT and CDR2 is SNEGSKA (reference sequence). This CDR3 reads CSARSTGGYTGELFF. CDR3 coding DNA: TGCAGTGCGAGATCGACAGGGGGGTACACCGGGGAGCTGTTTTTT.

The genes are TRBV18 and TRBJ1-1; tentative D call: TRBD1 (5 bases). V was cut by 6 bases and J by 3 bases, with 11 bases left in between. Germline CDR1 is KGHSH and CDR2 is LQKENI. The CDR3 has 13 residues. The CDR3 sequence: CASSRRVDTEAFF. CDR3 nucleotides: TGTGCCAGCTCTCGCAGGGTTGACACTGAAGCTTTCTTT.

The rearrangement joins TRBV7-2 to TRBJ2-2, with 7 bases that match TRBD1. V shed 5 bases and J 2 bases; nucleotides not matched to a gene: 8. Germline CDR1 SGHTA, CDR2 FQGNSA. The CDR3 loop spans 16 amino acids. CDR3 coding DNA: TGTGCCAGCAGCCTACGGACAGGAGCTAACACCGGGGAGCTGTTTTTT. Its protein product is CASSLRTGANTGELFF.